This T cell receptor (beta chain) was captured by sequencing in a study of T cells after yellow fever vaccination. Study-wide results and limits: A large majority of primary-vaccination clones showed up again after the booster (around 96% CD4, 85% to 90% CD8). The CD4 and CD8 compartments had a small share of their clonotypes in common. Though it reached lower strength, the secondary response hit its peak faster, day 5 versus 15.

By 5'RACE template switching, TCR cDNA was produced, with a universal primer site and UMIs added in the process. TCRdb used MiXCR to reprocess the 5' RACE reads, holding one entry per CDR3 protein. The sample has 250,000 to 400,000 distinct CDR3 sequences, roughly 3.9% seen once. There are a few counts of this clonotype. No antigen is known for it. The TCR comes from a man aged 18 to 35 who received the YFV17D yellow fever vaccine. The sample here was PBMCs, taken 5 days after the yellow fever booster vaccination.

For the CDR3, the DNA is TGTGCCAGCAATCAGGGATTGAACACTGAAGCTTTCTTT. Its translation is CASNQGLNTEAFF. J is TRBJ1-1 and V is TRBV6-5; tentatively, D is TRBD1 (5 bases). Per germline, CDR1 MNHEY and CDR2 SVGAGI. The germline V and J ends were trimmed by 7 bases and 0 bases, with 9 bases remaining between them. The CDR3 length is 13 residues.